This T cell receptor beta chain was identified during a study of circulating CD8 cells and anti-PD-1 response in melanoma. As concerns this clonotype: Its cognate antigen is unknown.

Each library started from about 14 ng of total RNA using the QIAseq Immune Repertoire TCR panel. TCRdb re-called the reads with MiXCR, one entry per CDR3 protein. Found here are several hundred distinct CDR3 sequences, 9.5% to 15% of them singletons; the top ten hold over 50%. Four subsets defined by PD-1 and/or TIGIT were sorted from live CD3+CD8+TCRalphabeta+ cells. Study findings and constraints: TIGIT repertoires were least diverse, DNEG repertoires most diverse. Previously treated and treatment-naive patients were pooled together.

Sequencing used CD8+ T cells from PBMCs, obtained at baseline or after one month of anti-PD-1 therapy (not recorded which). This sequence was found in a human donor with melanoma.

The DNA of the CDR3 is TGTGCCAGCAGCTTATTAGGGGGCTTAGGAGAGACCCAGTACTTC. The encoded protein is CASSLLGGLGETQYF. The chain combines TRBV7-8 with TRBJ2-5; 7 bases map to TRBD1. There are 15 residues in the CDR3. The germline V gene has CDR1 SGHVS and CDR2 FQNEAQ. The V and J ends lost 2 bases and 4 bases, in that order; junction bases with no gene match: 7.